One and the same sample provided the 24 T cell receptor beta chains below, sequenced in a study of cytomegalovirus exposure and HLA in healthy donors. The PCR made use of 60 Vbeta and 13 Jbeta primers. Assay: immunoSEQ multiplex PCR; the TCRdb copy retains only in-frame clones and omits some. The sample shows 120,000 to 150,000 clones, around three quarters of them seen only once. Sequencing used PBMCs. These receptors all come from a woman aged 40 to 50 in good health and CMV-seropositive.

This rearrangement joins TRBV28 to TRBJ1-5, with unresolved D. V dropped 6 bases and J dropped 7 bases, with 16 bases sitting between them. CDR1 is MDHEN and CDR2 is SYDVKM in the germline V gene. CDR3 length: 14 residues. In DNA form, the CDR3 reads TGTGCCAGCAGGGACCTCGCGGGTTCACAGCCCCAGCATTTT. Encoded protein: CASRDLAGSQPQHF.

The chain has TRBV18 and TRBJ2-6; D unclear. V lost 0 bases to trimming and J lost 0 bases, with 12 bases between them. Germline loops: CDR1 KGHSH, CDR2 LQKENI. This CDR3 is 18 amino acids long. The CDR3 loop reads CASSPPSQATSGANVLTF. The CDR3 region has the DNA TGTGCCAGCTCACCACCAAGCCAGGCCACCTCTGGGGCCAACGTCCTGACTTTC.

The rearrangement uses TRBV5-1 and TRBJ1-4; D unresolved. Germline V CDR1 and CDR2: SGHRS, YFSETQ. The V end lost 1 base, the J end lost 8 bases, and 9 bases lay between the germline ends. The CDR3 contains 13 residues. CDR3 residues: CASSLSGNEKLFF. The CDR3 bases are TGCGCCAGCAGCTTGTCGGGGAACGAAAAACTGTTTTTT.

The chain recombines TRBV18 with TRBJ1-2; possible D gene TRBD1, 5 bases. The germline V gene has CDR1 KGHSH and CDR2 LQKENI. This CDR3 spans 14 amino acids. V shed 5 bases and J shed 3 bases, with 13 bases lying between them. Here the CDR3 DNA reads TGTGCCAGCTCAAAAGGGGTTTTGGACTATGGCTACACCTTC. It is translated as CASSKGVLDYGYTF.

The CDR3 protein is CASRDRAYEQYF. The CDR3, as DNA: TGCGCCAGCAGGGACAGGGCCTACGAGCAGTACTTC. The chain has TRBV10-2 and TRBJ2-7; 8 bases map to TRBD1. Germline CDR1 and CDR2: WSHSY and SAAADI. The J segment lost 2 bases and the V segment lost 6 bases, leaving 0 bases of the junction unmatched. The CDR3 totals 12 residues.

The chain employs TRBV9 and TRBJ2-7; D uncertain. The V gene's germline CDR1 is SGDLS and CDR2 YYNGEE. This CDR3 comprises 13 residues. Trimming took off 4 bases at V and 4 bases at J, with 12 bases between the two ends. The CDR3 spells CASSPQWAYEQYF. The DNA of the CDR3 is TGTGCCAGCAGCCCCCAATGGGCGTACGAGCAGTACTTC.

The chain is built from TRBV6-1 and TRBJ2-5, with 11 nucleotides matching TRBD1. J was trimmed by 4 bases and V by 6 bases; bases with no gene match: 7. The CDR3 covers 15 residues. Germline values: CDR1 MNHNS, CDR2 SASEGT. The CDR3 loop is CASSGQGALIETQYF. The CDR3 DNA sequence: TGTGCCAGCAGCGGACAGGGGGCGCTTATAGAGACCCAGTACTTC.

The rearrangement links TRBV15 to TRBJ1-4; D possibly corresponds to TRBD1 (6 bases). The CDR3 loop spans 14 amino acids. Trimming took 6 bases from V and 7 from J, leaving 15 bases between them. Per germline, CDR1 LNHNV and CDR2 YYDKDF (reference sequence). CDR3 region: CATRETGSSEKLFF. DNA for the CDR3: TGTGCCACCAGAGAAACAGGGTCTTCTGAAAAACTGTTTTTT.

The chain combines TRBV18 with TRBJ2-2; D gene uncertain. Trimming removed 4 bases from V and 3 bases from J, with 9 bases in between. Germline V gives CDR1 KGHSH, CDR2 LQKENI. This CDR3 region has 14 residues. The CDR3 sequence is CASSLDQDTGELFF. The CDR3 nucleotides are TGTGCCAGCTCACTAGATCAGGACACCGGGGAGCTGTTTTTT.

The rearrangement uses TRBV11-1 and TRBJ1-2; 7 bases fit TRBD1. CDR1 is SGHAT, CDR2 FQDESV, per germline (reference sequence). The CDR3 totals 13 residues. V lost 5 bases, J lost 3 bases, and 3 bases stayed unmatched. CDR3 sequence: CASSLDRDYGYTF. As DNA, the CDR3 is TGTGCCAGCAGCCTCGACAGGGACTATGGCTACACCTTC.

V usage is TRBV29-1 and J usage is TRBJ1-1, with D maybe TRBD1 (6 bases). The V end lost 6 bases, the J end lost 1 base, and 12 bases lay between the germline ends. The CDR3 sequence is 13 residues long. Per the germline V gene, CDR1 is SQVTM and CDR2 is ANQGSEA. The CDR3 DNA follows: TGCAGCGTGAGGGGGTTCGAGAACACTGAAGCTTTCTTT. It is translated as CSVRGFENTEAFF.

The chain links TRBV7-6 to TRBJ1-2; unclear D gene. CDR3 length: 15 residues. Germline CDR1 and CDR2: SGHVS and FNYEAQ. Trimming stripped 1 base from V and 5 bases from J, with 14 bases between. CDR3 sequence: CASSLGGTGMYGYTF. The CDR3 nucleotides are TGTGCCAGCAGCTTAGGCGGCACGGGAATGTATGGCTACACCTTC.

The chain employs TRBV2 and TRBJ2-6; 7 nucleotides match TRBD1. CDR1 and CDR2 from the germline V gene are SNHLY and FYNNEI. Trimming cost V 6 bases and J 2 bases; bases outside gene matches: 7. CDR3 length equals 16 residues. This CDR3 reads CASRADRVAGANVLTF. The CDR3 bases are TGTGCCAGCAGAGCAGACAGGGTAGCTGGGGCCAACGTCCTGACTTTC.

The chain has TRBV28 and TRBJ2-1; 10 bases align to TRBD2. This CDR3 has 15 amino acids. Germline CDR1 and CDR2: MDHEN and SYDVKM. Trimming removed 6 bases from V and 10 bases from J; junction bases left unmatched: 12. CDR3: CASRSSGGGRGEQFF. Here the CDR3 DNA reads TGTGCCAGCAGGTCGAGCGGGGGGGGCCGGGGCGAGCAGTTCTTC. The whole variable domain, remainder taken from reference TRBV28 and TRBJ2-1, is DVKVTQSSRYLVKRTGEKVFLECVQDMDHENMFWYRQDPGLGLRLIYFSYDVKMKEKGDIPEGYSVSREKKERFSLILESASTNQTSMYLCASRSSGGGRGEQFFGPGTRLTVL.

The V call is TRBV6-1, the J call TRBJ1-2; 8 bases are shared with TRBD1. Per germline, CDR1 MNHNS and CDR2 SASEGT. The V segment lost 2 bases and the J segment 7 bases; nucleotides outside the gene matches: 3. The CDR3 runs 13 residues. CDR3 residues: CASSEWTGIGYTF. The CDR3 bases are TGTGCCAGCAGTGAATGGACAGGGATTGGCTACACCTTC.

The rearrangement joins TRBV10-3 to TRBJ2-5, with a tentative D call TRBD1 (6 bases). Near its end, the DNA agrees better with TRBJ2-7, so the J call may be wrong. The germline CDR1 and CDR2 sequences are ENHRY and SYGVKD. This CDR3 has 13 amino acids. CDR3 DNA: TGTGCCATCAGTGAGGGGACACCCTACGAGCAGTACTTC. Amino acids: CAISEGTPYEQYF.

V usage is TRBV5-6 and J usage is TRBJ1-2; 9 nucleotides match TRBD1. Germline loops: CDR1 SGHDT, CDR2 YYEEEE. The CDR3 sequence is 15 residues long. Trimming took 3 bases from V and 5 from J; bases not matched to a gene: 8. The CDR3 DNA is TGTGCCAGCAGCTCCCGGGACAGGGTTTGGTATGGCTACACCTTC. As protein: CASSSRDRVWYGYTF.

The CDR3 nucleotides read TGTGCCACCAGCAGACTTATAGCGGGGAAAGAGACCCAGTACTTC. Translated: CATSRLIAGKETQYF. The chain joins TRBV15 to TRBJ2-5; 8 positions agree with TRBD2. Germline-derived CDR1 and CDR2 are LNHNV and YYDKDF (reference sequence). The CDR3 is 15 residues long. Trimming removed 2 bases from V and 3 bases from J; junction bases left unmatched: 5.

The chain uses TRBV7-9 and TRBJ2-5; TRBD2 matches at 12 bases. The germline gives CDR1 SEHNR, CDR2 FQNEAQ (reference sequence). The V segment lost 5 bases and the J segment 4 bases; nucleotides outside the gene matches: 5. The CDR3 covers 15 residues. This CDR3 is CASSPSGGAGETQYF. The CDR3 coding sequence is TGTGCCAGCAGCCCTAGCGGGGGGGCTGGAGAGACCCAGTACTTC.

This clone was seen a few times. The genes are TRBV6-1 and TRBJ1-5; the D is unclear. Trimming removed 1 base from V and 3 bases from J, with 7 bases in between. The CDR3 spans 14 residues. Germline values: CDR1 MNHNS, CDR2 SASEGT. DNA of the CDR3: TGTGCCAGCAGTGAAGATCTCTCCAATCAGCCCCAGCATTTT. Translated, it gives CASSEDLSNQPQHF.

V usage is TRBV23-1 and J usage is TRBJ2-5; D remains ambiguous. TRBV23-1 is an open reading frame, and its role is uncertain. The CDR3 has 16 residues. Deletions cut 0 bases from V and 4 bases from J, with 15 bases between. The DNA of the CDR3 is TGCGCCAGCAGTCAATCGAGAGGTCCTCATGGAGAGACCCAGTACTTC. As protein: CASSQSRGPHGETQYF.

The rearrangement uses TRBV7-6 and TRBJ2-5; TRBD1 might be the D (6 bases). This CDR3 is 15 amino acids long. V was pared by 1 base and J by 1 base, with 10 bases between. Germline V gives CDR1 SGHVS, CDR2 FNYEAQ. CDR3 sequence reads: CASSLVLGAQETQYF. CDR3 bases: TGTGCCAGCAGCTTAGTTCTGGGGGCCCAAGAGACCCAGTACTTC.

The CDR3 sequence is CAPGLAGQETQYF. In nucleotides, the CDR3 is TGTGCCCCAGGACTAGCGGGGCAAGAGACCCAGTACTTC. The J gene is TRBJ2-5, the V gene TRBV10-3; 12 nucleotides agree with TRBD2. CDR1 ENHRY and CDR2 SYGVKD come from the germline V gene. This CDR3 contains 13 residues. With 11 bases clipped from V and 2 bases from J, the junction kept 3 bases outside the gene matches.

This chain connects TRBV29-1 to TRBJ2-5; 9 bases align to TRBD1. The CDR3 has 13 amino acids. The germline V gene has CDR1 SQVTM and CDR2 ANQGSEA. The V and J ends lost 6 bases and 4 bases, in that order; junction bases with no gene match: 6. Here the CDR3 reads CSVKQGAAETQYF. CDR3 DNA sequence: TGCAGCGTGAAACAGGGGGCGGCAGAGACCCAGTACTTC.